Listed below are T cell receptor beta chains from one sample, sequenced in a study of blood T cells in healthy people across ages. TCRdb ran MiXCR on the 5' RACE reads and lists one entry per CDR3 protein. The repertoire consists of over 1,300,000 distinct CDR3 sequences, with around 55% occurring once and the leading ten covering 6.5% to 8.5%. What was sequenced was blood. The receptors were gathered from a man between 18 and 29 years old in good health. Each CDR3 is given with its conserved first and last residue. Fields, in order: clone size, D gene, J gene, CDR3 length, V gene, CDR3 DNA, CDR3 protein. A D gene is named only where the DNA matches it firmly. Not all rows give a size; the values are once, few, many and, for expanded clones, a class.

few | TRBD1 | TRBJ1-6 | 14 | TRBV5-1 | TGCGCCAGCAGCGCCGGGACAGATTATTCACCCCTCCACTTT | CASSAGTDYSPLHF
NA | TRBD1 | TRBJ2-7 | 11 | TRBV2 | TGTGCCGGACAGGGCGGCAACGAGCAGTACTTC | CAGQGGNEQYF
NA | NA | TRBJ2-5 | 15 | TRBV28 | TGTGCCAGCAGTTTATGGCTCGGGCGACAAGAGACCCAGTACTTC | CASSLWLGRQETQYF
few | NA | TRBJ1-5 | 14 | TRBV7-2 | TGTGCCAGCAGCTTAGACGGTGACATTCAACCCCAGCATTTT | CASSLDGDIQPQHF
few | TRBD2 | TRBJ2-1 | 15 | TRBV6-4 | TGTGCCAGCAGTGACTCGTCCGTGGAGACGGGGGGGCAGTTCTTC | CASSDSSVETGGQFF
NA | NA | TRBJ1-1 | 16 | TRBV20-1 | TGCAGTGCTAGAGATCAGGTGAAGGGGGAGAACACTGAAGCTTTCTTT | CSARDQVKGENTEAFF
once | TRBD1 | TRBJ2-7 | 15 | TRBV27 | TGTGCCAGCAGTTTAGAGGGCAGGGGGCGTTACGAGCAGTACTTC | CASSLEGRGRYEQYF
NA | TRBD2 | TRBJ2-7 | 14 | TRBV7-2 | TGTGCCAGCAGGATTAGCGGGGGGTCCTACGAGCAGTACTTC | CASRISGGSYEQYF
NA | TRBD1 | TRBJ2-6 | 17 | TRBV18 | TGTGCCAGCTCACCGACTACAGGGGGCATTGGGGCCAACGTCCTGACTTTC | CASSPTTGGIGANVLTF
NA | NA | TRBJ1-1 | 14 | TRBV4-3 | TGCGCCAGCAGCCAAGAAACACAAAACACTGAAGCTTTCTTT | CASSQETQNTEAFF
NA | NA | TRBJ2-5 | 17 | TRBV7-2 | TGTGCCAGCAGCTTTACCCTGACCGCCGAGGGAAGAGAGACCCAGTACTTC | CASSFTLTAEGRETQYF
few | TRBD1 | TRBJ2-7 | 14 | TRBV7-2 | TGTGCCAGCAGCCGACGACAGGGGGCTAACGAGCAGTACTTC | CASSRRQGANEQYF
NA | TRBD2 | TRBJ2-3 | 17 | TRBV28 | TGTGCCAGCCGATTGATATTGCCCAGCGGGGAAGGAGATACGCAGTATTTT | CASRLILPSGEGDTQYF
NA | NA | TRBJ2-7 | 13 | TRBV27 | TGTGTCAGCAAGGGGACCGTAACCTACGAGCAGTACTTC | CVSKGTVTYEQYF
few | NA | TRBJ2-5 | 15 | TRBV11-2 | TGTGCCAGCAGCGATGGGACTGGTAGGGAAGAGACCCAGTACTTC | CASSDGTGREETQYF
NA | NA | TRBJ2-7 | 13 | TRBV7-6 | TGTACCAGCAGCTTTGGACAAAACTACGAGCAGTACTTC | CTSSFGQNYEQYF
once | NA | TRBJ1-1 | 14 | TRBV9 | TGTGCCAGCAGCGTAGCTGGGGACTTCACTGAAGCTTTCTTT | CASSVAGDFTEAFF
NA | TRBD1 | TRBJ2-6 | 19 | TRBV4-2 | TGTGCCAGCAGCTCGCAACCGACAGGGATTATCTCTGGGGCCAACGTCCTGACTTTC | CASSSQPTGIISGANVLTF
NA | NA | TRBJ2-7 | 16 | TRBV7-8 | TGTGCCAGCAGCGGCCTTATTAGGGAAACGACCTACGAGCAGTACTTC | CASSGLIRETTYEQYF
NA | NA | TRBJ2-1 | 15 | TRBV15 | TGTGCCACCAGCAGATCCCCCGGGGGTTACGATGAGCAGTTCTTC | CATSRSPGGYDEQFF
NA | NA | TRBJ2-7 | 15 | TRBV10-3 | TGTGCCGCCGCGGACACTAACCAGGGGTGGCACGAGCAGTACTTC | CAAADTNQGWHEQYF